This TCR beta chain originates from a study of blood T cell repertoires in COVID-19. The wider study: Whether acute or convalescent, the COVID-19 samples came from the United States, Italy and Spain. PBMCs, B-cell-depleted T cells, or T cells provided the cDNA or gDNA that made up the material.

Germline V CDR1 and CDR2: KGHSH, LQKENI. V lost 3 bases and J lost 4, with 7 bases in between. The CDR3 runs to 13 residues. This clone came up a few times. Per the original methods: For nucleated cells, counts were estimated from reference gene primer amplification. TCRdb keeps only in-frame clones here, not all; method: immunoSEQ multiplex PCR. The DNA gave D and trimming, while V, J and clone size come from that table. Of approximately 170,000 clones detected, about 89% appear once; the ten largest clones hold roughly 3.3%. The sequenced sample was peripheral blood. This clonotype originated in a man between 65 and 85 years old with acute or convalescent COVID-19. This chain connects TRBV18 to TRBJ1-5; D possibly corresponds to TRBD1 (6 bases). As DNA, the CDR3 is TGTGCCAGCTCACCGGGGGCTAATCAGCCCCAGCATTTT. Protein product: CASSPGANQPQHF.